This is a list of T cell receptor beta chains from one sample in a study of T cell responses to AZD1222 COVID-19 vaccine. Only in-frame clones appear in the TCRdb table, and some are missing; sequencing was by immunoSEQ multiplex PCR. This sample has more than 150,000 clones, with under 95% found just once. The sample here was peripheral blood, taken 28 days after the second AZD1222 dose. The receptors shown here come from an adult who received the AZD1222 COVID-19 vaccine. CDR3s include the opening cysteine and the closing phenylalanine or tryptophan. Fields, in order: D gene, J gene, V gene, clone size, CDR3 protein, CDR3 DNA. A D gene is named only where the DNA matches it firmly. Only some rows state a clone size, as once, few, many or a class for expanded clones.

D gene: .
J gene: TRBJ1-3
V gene: TRBV28
clone size: .
CDR3 protein: CASNLPGAKGNTIYF
CDR3 DNA: TGTGCCAGCAACCTCCCGGGGGCAAAAGGAAACACCATATATTTT

D gene: .
J gene: TRBJ1-1
V gene: TRBV10-3
clone size: few
CDR3 protein: CAISVGGNTEAFF
CDR3 DNA: TGTGCCATCAGTGTAGGGGGGAACACTGAAGCTTTCTTT

D gene: TRBD1
J gene: TRBJ1-1
V gene: TRBV6-5
clone size: .
CDR3 protein: CASSWDSRTEAFF
CDR3 DNA: TGTGCCAGCAGCTGGGACAGCAGGACTGAAGCTTTCTTT

D gene: .
J gene: TRBJ1-1
V gene: TRBV11-2
clone size: .
CDR3 protein: CASSLGEARLRTEAFF
CDR3 DNA: TGTGCCAGCAGCTTAGGAGAAGCCAGACTACGAACTGAAGCTTTCTTT

D gene: .
J gene: TRBJ1-2
V gene: TRBV6-5
clone size: .
CDR3 protein: CASSPQVGGGYGYTF
CDR3 DNA: TGTGCCAGCAGTCCCCAGGTGGGGGGAGGTTATGGCTACACCTTC

D gene: TRBD2
J gene: TRBJ2-5
V gene: TRBV27
clone size: .
CDR3 protein: CASKRGPEETQYF
CDR3 DNA: TGTGCCAGCAAGCGGGGGCCGGAGGAGACCCAGTACTTC

D gene: TRBD1
J gene: TRBJ2-5
V gene: TRBV5-1
clone size: .
CDR3 protein: CASSLVLRGSSETQYF
CDR3 DNA: TGCGCCAGCAGCTTGGTGCTCAGGGGGTCATCAGAGACCCAGTACTTC

D gene: TRBD1
J gene: TRBJ2-2
V gene: TRBV30
clone size: .
CDR3 protein: CGAPPDRATGELFF
CDR3 DNA: TGTGGGGCGCCCCCGGACAGGGCCACCGGGGAGCTGTTTTTT

D gene: .
J gene: TRBJ1-4
V gene: TRBV28
clone size: .
CDR3 protein: CASRPSDEKLFF
CDR3 DNA: TGTGCCAGCAGACCGTCCGACGAAAAACTGTTTTTT

D gene: .
J gene: TRBJ1-1
V gene: TRBV7-2
clone size: .
CDR3 protein: CASSSSLNTEAFF
CDR3 DNA: TGTGCCAGCAGCTCAAGCCTAAACACTGAAGCTTTCTTT

D gene: TRBD1
J gene: TRBJ2-5
V gene: TRBV2
clone size: .
CDR3 protein: CASSPGQGALETQYF
CDR3 DNA: TGTGCCAGCAGTCCTGGACAGGGGGCTCTGGAGACCCAGTACTTC

D gene: .
J gene: TRBJ1-6
V gene: TRBV27
clone size: .
CDR3 protein: CASSLKALRYNSPLHF
CDR3 DNA: TGTGCCAGCAGTTTAAAAGCGCTAAGATATAATTCACCCCTCCACTTT

D gene: TRBD2
J gene: TRBJ2-2
V gene: TRBV29-1
clone size: .
CDR3 protein: CSVEGEGPGLSGELFF
CDR3 DNA: TGCAGCGTTGAAGGGGAGGGTCCAGGGCTGAGCGGGGAGCTGTTTTTT

D gene: .
J gene: TRBJ1-5
V gene: TRBV5-6
clone size: .
CDR3 protein: CASSGGGGRNQPQHF
CDR3 DNA: TGTGCCAGCAGCGGAGGAGGAGGGCGCAATCAGCCCCAGCATTTT

D gene: .
J gene: TRBJ2-3
V gene: TRBV6-5
clone size: .
CDR3 protein: CASSTFRLVPDTQYF
CDR3 DNA: TGTGCCAGCAGTACCTTCAGACTAGTGCCAGATACGCAGTATTTT

D gene: TRBD1
J gene: TRBJ1-4
V gene: TRBV7-9
clone size: .
CDR3 protein: CASSPRTGGGEKLFF
CDR3 DNA: TGTGCCAGCAGCCCACGGACAGGCGGGGGAGAAAAACTGTTTTTT

D gene: .
J gene: TRBJ1-1
V gene: TRBV7-2
clone size: .
CDR3 protein: CASSLDGPTWKAFF
CDR3 DNA: TGTGCCAGCAGCTTAGATGGGCCAACATGGAAAGCTTTCTTT

D gene: .
J gene: TRBJ1-1
V gene: TRBV5-6
clone size: .
CDR3 protein: CASSLVDTEAFF
CDR3 DNA: TGTGCCAGCAGCTTGGTTGACACTGAAGCTTTCTTT

D gene: .
J gene: TRBJ1-1
V gene: TRBV7-9
clone size: .
CDR3 protein: CASSTRGNTEAFF
CDR3 DNA: TGTGCCAGCTCAACTCGAGGGAACACTGAAGCTTTCTTT

D gene: .
J gene: TRBJ1-4
V gene: TRBV14
clone size: .
CDR3 protein: CASGRTDATNEKLFF
CDR3 DNA: TGTGCCAGCGGTCGGACAGATGCAACTAATGAAAAACTGTTTTTT

D gene: .
J gene: TRBJ1-1
V gene: TRBV19
clone size: .
CDR3 protein: CASMKNAGNTEAFF
CDR3 DNA: TGTGCCAGTATGAAGAACGCGGGGAACACTGAAGCTTTCTTT

D gene: TRBD2
J gene: TRBJ2-1
V gene: TRBV27
clone size: .
CDR3 protein: CASSLGLAVNEQFF
CDR3 DNA: TGTGCCAGCAGTTTAGGCCTAGCGGTCAATGAGCAGTTCTTC